Listed below are T cell receptor beta chains from one sample, sequenced in a study of human T cells and chemical hapten exposure. A single record per CDR3 protein comes from TCRdb applying MiXCR to the RACE reads. The sample gives 300,000 to 400,000 distinct CDR3 sequences, around 5.5% of which show up once; 2% to 3% is in the top ten. Material: whole blood, obtained in connection with sensitization to the hapten diphenylcyclopropenone (DPC). The receptors originated from a woman in her forties or fifties with alopecia areata. Some clones in this sample may be carry-over from other donors' samples. The CDR3 runs from the conserved cysteine through the conserved F or W. The D gene is left open where the match is weak. Expanded clones are given a class, and other clones once, few, many or no size at all.

CASSPTEGSETQYF	TGTGCCAGCAGTCCAACGGAAGGTAGTGAGACCCAGTACTTC	TRBJ2-5	TRBV25-1	NA	many
CASSLASGVFTDTQYF	TGCGCCAGCAGCTTGGCCAGCGGGGTTTTCACAGATACGCAGTATTTT	TRBJ2-3	TRBV5-1	TRBD2	few
CATSMTGGEDTQYF	TGTGCCACCAGCATGACAGGGGGCGAAGATACGCAGTATTTT	TRBJ2-3	TRBV24-1	TRBD1	NA
CSARPTGGYTEAFF	TGCAGCGCGAGACCTACAGGGGGCTACACTGAAGCTTTCTTT	TRBJ1-1	TRBV29-1	TRBD1	few
CASSIGPSEGNEQFF	TGCGCCAGCAGCATCGGACCTTCGGAGGGCAATGAGCAGTTCTTC	TRBJ2-1	TRBV5-1	NA	NA
CSARDRFFTGELFF	TGCAGTGCTAGAGACAGGTTTTTCACCGGGGAGCTGTTTTTT	TRBJ2-2	TRBV20-1	NA	many
CSADQGGMNTEAFF	TGCAGCGCTGATCAGGGTGGGATGAACACTGAAGCTTTCTTT	TRBJ1-1	TRBV29-1	NA	many
CASTFAGYNQPQHF	TGTGCCAGCACCTTCGCAGGGTACAATCAGCCCCAGCATTTT	TRBJ1-5	TRBV28	NA	many
CASRVRDHSPDSGNTIYF	TGTGCCAGCAGGGTGAGGGACCATTCTCCTGACTCTGGAAACACCATATATTTT	TRBJ1-3	TRBV5-6	NA	few
CASSLAQVNTEAFF	TGTGCCAGCAGTTTAGCCCAGGTTAACACTGAAGCTTTCTTT	TRBJ1-1	TRBV12-3/TRBV12-4	NA	many
CSARDLRAFVGGGSYEQYF	TGCAGTGCTAGAGATCTCCGGGCGTTCGTCGGCGGGGGATCCTACGAGCAGTACTTC	TRBJ2-7	TRBV20-1	TRBD2	many
CASSARTTGKNIQYF	TGTGCCAGCAGCGCTCGCACGACAGGGAAAAACATTCAGTACTTC	TRBJ2-4	TRBV9	TRBD1	many
CSADGTSGGADTQYF	TGCAGTGCCGATGGGACTAGCGGGGGAGCAGATACGCAGTATTTT	TRBJ2-3	TRBV20-1	TRBD2	NA
CSVEGRYGAFF	TGCAGCGTTGAAGGTCGGTACGGAGCTTTCTTT	TRBJ1-1	TRBV29-1	NA	many
CPSSPAGTENEKLFF	TGCCCCAGCAGTCCAGCCGGGACAGAAAATGAAAAACTGTTTTTT	TRBJ1-4	TRBV5-1	TRBD1	NA
CASSYSGGAYNEQFF	TGTGCCAGCAGTTACTCTGGGGGCGCGTACAATGAGCAGTTCTTC	TRBJ2-1	TRBV6-5	NA	NA
CASSKANNEQFF	TGTGCCAGCAGCAAGGCAAACAATGAGCAGTTCTTC	TRBJ2-1	TRBV9	NA	NA
CASSPTGSPQHF	TGTGCCAGCAGTCCCACTGGTTCGCCCCAGCATTTT	TRBJ1-5	TRBV6-5	NA	NA
CASSASSGNYNEQFF	TGTGCCAGCAGTGCATCAAGCGGGAACTACAATGAGCAGTTCTTC	TRBJ2-1	TRBV6-1	TRBD2	many
CASSPRTTSGGGYTF	TGTGCCAGCAGCCCTCGGACAACCTCCGGGGGAGGCTACACCTTC	TRBJ1-2	TRBV3-1	NA	few
CATLGGTAINTEAFF	TGTGCCACCCTAGGCGGGACAGCTATTAACACTGAAGCTTTCTTT	TRBJ1-1	TRBV10-3	TRBD1	many
CASSLKSHTIYF	TGTGCCAGCAGCTTAAAAAGCCACACCATATATTTT	TRBJ1-3	TRBV7-3	NA	many
CASSYLAGEIPDTQYF	TGTGCCAGCAGTTACTTAGCGGGGGAGATCCCAGATACGCAGTATTTT	TRBJ2-3	TRBV12-3/TRBV12-4	TRBD2	few
CASSVVLAGGTDEQFF	TGTGCCAGCAGCGTAGTACTAGCGGGGGGGACGGATGAGCAGTTCTTC	TRBJ2-1	TRBV9	TRBD2	NA
CAISELDRGAAKNIQYF	TGTGCCATCAGTGAGTTGGACAGGGGTGCGGCCAAAAACATTCAGTACTTC	TRBJ2-4	TRBV10-3	TRBD1	many
CASSQELAGVIEQFF	TGTGCCAGCAGCCAAGAACTAGCGGGGGTTATTGAGCAGTTCTTC	TRBJ2-1	TRBV14	TRBD2	few
CASSLDSGAIYNEQFF	TGCGCCAGCAGCTTGGATAGCGGGGCGATTTACAATGAGCAGTTCTTC	TRBJ2-1	TRBV5-1	TRBD2	many
CASSPEVSSEQYF	TGTGCCAGCAGCCCAGAGGTCAGTTCCGAGCAGTACTTC	TRBJ2-7	TRBV9	NA	NA
CASSLGDGGYGYTF	TGTGCCAGCAGCTTGGGTGACGGAGGATATGGCTACACCTTC	TRBJ1-2	TRBV7-9	NA	NA
CASSEAGRPRYDTQYF	TGTGCCAGCAGTGAAGCGGGACGTCCCAGATACGATACGCAGTATTTT	TRBJ2-3	TRBV6-1	NA	few
CSGSGIGDLETQYF	TGCAGCGGATCAGGGATAGGGGACCTAGAGACCCAGTACTTC	TRBJ2-5	TRBV29-1	NA	few
CASSQVGTNYGYTF	TGCGCCAGCAGCCAAGTGGGGACTAACTATGGCTACACCTTC	TRBJ1-2	TRBV4-1	NA	few
CASSLAGVLGEQYF	TGTGCCAGCAGTTTAGCGGGAGTTCTTGGCGAGCAGTACTTC	TRBJ2-7	TRBV12-3/TRBV12-4	NA	few